The 5 T cell receptor beta chains below all came from one sample that was sequenced in a study of T cell repertoires in cytomegalovirus infection (dated by TCRdb to between 2019 and 2020). TCRdb shows the sequencer as Illumina HiSeq 1500. TCRdb's own reprocessing of the public reads used fastp at Q25 and MiXCR and kept productive beta chains. Every CDR3 protein is listed once, alongside the most common genes and DNA of its rows. The sample profile shows approximately 500,000 distinct CDR3 sequences; more than 20% of them were found once. The top ten clones comprise roughly 13% of the sample. Source material: PBMCs. The source is a human donor in good health (CMV status not recorded). Some clones in this sample may be carry-over from other donors' samples.

This clonotype was counted ten times or more. The genes are TRBV19 and TRBJ1-1; no clear D gene. The CDR3 is 13 amino acids. The germline CDR1 and CDR2 sequences are LNHDA and SQIVND (reference sequence). Deletions cut 3 bases from V and 2 bases from J, with 7 bases between. In nucleotides, the CDR3 is TGTGCCAGTAGTATGAGGAGAAACACTGAAGCTTTCTTT. Encoded protein: CASSMRRNTEAFF.

This clonotype was seen a handful of times. This rearrangement joins TRBV5-1 to TRBJ2-1, with D possibly called TRBD1 or TRBD2 (5 bases each). The V and J ends lost 7 bases and 9 bases respectively, with 17 bases between them. Germline V gene lookup returns CDR1 SGHRS and CDR2 YFSETQ. The CDR3 runs 13 residues. The CDR3 sequence: CASSRGRQVEQFF. In DNA form, the CDR3 reads TGCGCCAGCTCGAGGGGTCGTCAAGTTGAGCAGTTCTTC.

This clonotype was observed a few times. The rearrangement joins TRBV28 to TRBJ2-3, with 12 bases fitting TRBD2. Germline-derived CDR1 and CDR2 are MDHEN and SYDVKM. The CDR3 is made up of 17 amino acids. V dropped 7 bases and J dropped 0; count of bases not matched to a gene: 8. Here the CDR3 DNA reads TGTGCCAGCAACCTTCCCGGACTAGCGGGAAGCACAGATACGCAGTATTTT. Translation gives CASNLPGLAGSTDTQYF.

The J gene is TRBJ1-5, the V gene TRBV19; no firm D call. The CDR3 loop spans 15 amino acids. V shed 7 bases and J shed 2 bases, with 15 bases lying between them. From germline, CDR1 is LNHDA and CDR2 SQIVND (reference sequence). The CDR3 protein is CASNREGVRNQPQHF. The CDR3 coding sequence is TGTGCCAGTAATAGGGAGGGAGTGCGCAATCAGCCCCAGCATTTT.

This clonotype was recorded a few times. V gene TRBV10-3 combines with J gene TRBJ1-5; D gene ambiguous. CDR1 and CDR2 from the germline V gene are ENHRY and SYGVKD. V was trimmed by 8 bases and J by 9 bases, leaving 2 bases between them. The CDR3 is 8 residues long. The CDR3 bases are TGTGCCATCGCGCCCCAGCATTTT. This codes for CAIAPQHF.